Listed below are T cell receptor beta chains from one sample, sequenced in a study of T-cell memory formation after mild COVID-19. From the 5' RACE reads, TCRdb called clonotypes with MiXCR, one entry per CDR3 protein. The sample carries 250,000 to 350,000 distinct CDR3 sequences, around 15% recorded once. The source material was PBMCs or a T cell subset sorted from them (not recorded which). These receptors came from a man aged 18 to 30 who had mild COVID-19 (a few samples of this study predate the infection). Cell type and time point are not known. Each CDR3 is given with its conserved first and last residue. D genes are given only for firm matches. Clone size is shown for a subset of rows, as once, few, many or a class of expanded clone.

D gene	V gene	J gene	clone size	CDR3 DNA	CDR3 protein
.	TRBV12-3/TRBV12-4	TRBJ2-3	many	TGTGCCAGCAGCCTCAGAAGGGGGTACACAGATACGCAGTATTTT	CASSLRRGYTDTQYF
.	TRBV5-1	TRBJ2-1	few	TGCGCCAGCAGCTTGGAACTCTACAGCTCCTACAATGAGCAGTTCTTC	CASSLELYSSYNEQFF
.	TRBV6-5	TRBJ2-5	few	TGTGCCAGCAGTTTAGGGGGTTCGTTGGAGACCCAGTACTTC	CASSLGGSLETQYF
TRBD1	TRBV20-1	TRBJ2-2	many	TGCAGTGCTCATCCCCGGACAGGGCCCAACACCGGGGAGCTGTTTTTT	CSAHPRTGPNTGELFF
.	TRBV7-2	TRBJ2-5	.	TGTGCCAGCAGCTTTGACGGTGGAGAGACCCAGTACTTC	CASSFDGGETQYF
.	TRBV20-1	TRBJ2-3	medium-sized	TGCAGTGCTAGAGCCCGGGACGAAGGAAGAGATACGCAGTATTTT	CSARARDEGRDTQYF
.	TRBV20-1	TRBJ2-5	.	TGCAGTGCTATTACCCAGGCCGGGCCCCCGAGGACCCAGTACTTC	CSAITQAGPPRTQYF
.	TRBV4-1	TRBJ2-5	.	TGCGCCAGCAGTTCATCGGGTTCCGTCCAAGAGACCCAGTACTTC	CASSSSGSVQETQYF
.	TRBV12-3/TRBV12-4	TRBJ2-2	once	TGTGCCAGCAGTTCCTGGTTCAGTTTGAACACCGGGGAGCTGTTTTTT	CASSSWFSLNTGELFF
.	TRBV7-6	TRBJ1-5	few	TGTGCCAGCAGCTTACAGACGGGGTTAAATCAGCCCCAGCATTTT	CASSLQTGLNQPQHF
TRBD1	TRBV7-9	TRBJ2-1	few	TGTGCCAGCAGCTTAATACTGGACAGGGAAGGGGGTGATGAGCAGTTCTTC	CASSLILDREGGDEQFF
TRBD2	TRBV7-3	TRBJ2-6	few	TGTGCCAGCAGCTTACGCGGGACTAGCGGGGGGAGCACTGGGGCCAACGTCCTGACTTTC	CASSLRGTSGGSTGANVLTF
.	TRBV24-1	TRBJ1-2	few	TGTGCCACCAGTGATTTCATGGGGCCCGGAGACTATGGCTACACCTTC	CATSDFMGPGDYGYTF
.	TRBV20-1	TRBJ1-6	.	TGCAGTGCTAGAGATCCCGTACCCCGACTGAGAAATTCACCCCTCCACTTT	CSARDPVPRLRNSPLHF
.	TRBV28	TRBJ1-3	few	TGTGCCAGCAGTTTTGTAGGGACGTGGGAAAGAACCTCTGGAAACACCATATATTTT	CASSFVGTWERTSGNTIYF
.	TRBV29-1	TRBJ1-2	few	TGCAGCGTTGAAGACAATCGGGGCTACACCTTC	CSVEDNRGYTF
TRBD1	TRBV7-2	TRBJ2-1	.	TGTGCCAGCAGCCTATTTGACAGGGAGTCGTTTGAGCAGTTCTTC	CASSLFDRESFEQFF
.	TRBV6-6	TRBJ2-4	.	TGTGCCAGCAGATTCCAGATTGACAGACCCCACGGCATTCAGTACTTC	CASRFQIDRPHGIQYF
.	TRBV7-9	TRBJ1-1	.	TGTGCCAGCAGCTCAGGGGCCCCTGAAGCTTTCTTT	CASSSGAPEAFF
.	TRBV4-3	TRBJ2-7	few	TGCGCCAGCAGCCCATCGACGGAACACTCCTACGAGCAGTACTTC	CASSPSTEHSYEQYF
TRBD1	TRBV4-1	TRBJ1-2	.	TGCGCCAGCAGCCAAGATCCGGGACAGGGGGTCTATGGCTACACCTTC	CASSQDPGQGVYGYTF
TRBD1	TRBV6-2/TRBV6-3	TRBJ1-2	few	TGTGCCAGCAGTTCGCCACGGACAGGAGCTTTCTATGGCTACACCTTC	CASSSPRTGAFYGYTF
.	TRBV6-5	TRBJ1-1	.	TGTGCCAGCAGTAGTGGGGGGTACATGAACACTGAAGCTTTCTTT	CASSSGGYMNTEAFF
.	TRBV5-5	TRBJ2-7	.	TGTGCCAGCAGCCAGGGCCCTGAGCCCTACGAGCAGTACTTC	CASSQGPEPYEQYF
.	TRBV20-1	TRBJ1-3	.	TGCAGTGCTAGAGATCCGCTAAGAGGAAACACCATATATTTT	CSARDPLRGNTIYF
TRBD1	TRBV5-1	TRBJ1-4	.	TGCGCCAGCAGCTTGGAGTCAGGGGGCGGTGAAAAACTGTTTTTT	CASSLESGGGEKLFF
TRBD1	TRBV5-1	TRBJ2-3	.	TGCGCCAGCAAAAAGGGACAGGGCCAGGATACGCAGTATTTT	CASKKGQGQDTQYF
.	TRBV4-1	TRBJ1-6	.	TGCGCCAGCAGCCCGCATATCCCAAGGGATAATTCACCCCTCCACTTT	CASSPHIPRDNSPLHF
.	TRBV18	TRBJ1-6	few	TGTGCCAGCTCACCGGACCTAGAGCCACCCCTCCACTTT	CASSPDLEPPLHF
.	TRBV5-1	TRBJ2-3	.	TGCGCCAGCAGTGAGGCTGACACAGATACGCAGTATTTT	CASSEADTDTQYF
.	TRBV9	TRBJ2-5	few	TGTGCCAGCAGTACCCGAACGGCGCAAGAGACCCAGTACTTC	CASSTRTAQETQYF
TRBD2	TRBV7-3	TRBJ2-7	few	TGTGCCAGCAGCTTAACCGTCCGCGGGGGCTCCTACGAGCAGTACTTC	CASSLTVRGGSYEQYF
.	TRBV4-1	TRBJ2-7	few	TGCGCCAGCAGCCAAGATGTGCAGGACCGCTACGAGCAGTACTTC	CASSQDVQDRYEQYF
.	TRBV7-6	TRBJ2-5	few	TGTGCCAGCAGCTTTTCTGGACCCAATCGCGGAAGGGAGACCCAGTACTTC	CASSFSGPNRGRETQYF
.	TRBV20-1	TRBJ2-7	.	TGCAGTGCTAGGGGCCCGAATTCGGTAAGGTACTTC	CSARGPNSVRYF
.	TRBV27	TRBJ2-5	once	TGTGCCAGCAGTTCAAGGGTGGGCCAAGAGACCCAGTACTTC	CASSSRVGQETQYF
.	TRBV28	TRBJ1-1	few	TGTGCCAGCAGTTTAGTAAATTTGAACACTGAAGCTTTCTTT	CASSLVNLNTEAFF
.	TRBV5-1	TRBJ1-5	.	TGCGCCAGCAGTCAAGGTTGGGGCAATCAGCCCCAGCATTTT	CASSQGWGNQPQHF
.	TRBV4-1	TRBJ1-3	.	TGCGCCAGCAGCCAAGATTCCCTGGGGAACACCATATATTTT	CASSQDSLGNTIYF
.	TRBV6-5	TRBJ2-3	.	TGTGCCAGCAGACCTCTCGAAAACACAGATACGCAGTATTTT	CASRPLENTDTQYF
TRBD2	TRBV20-1	TRBJ2-4	.	TGCAGTGCCCTGCGGGGGAGTGCGTCCAAAAACATTCAGTACTTC	CSALRGSASKNIQYF
TRBD2	TRBV6-5	TRBJ2-3	.	TGTGCCAGCAGTTACAGGGGACTAGCGGGGGGGGATACGCAGTATTTT	CASSYRGLAGGDTQYF
TRBD1	TRBV7-9	TRBJ2-3	.	TGTGCCAGCAGCTTGGGACAGAGGGCTGCAGATACGCAGGATTTT	CASSLGQRAADTQDF